These T cell receptor beta chains were read from a single sample in a study of blood T cell repertoires in COVID-19. Sequencing used immunoSEQ multiplex PCR; TCRdb keeps in-frame clones, though not all of them. The sample has tens of thousands of clones; around 89% are singletons. Sequencing used peripheral blood. The source is a woman older than 75 with active or convalescent COVID-19. CDR3s include the opening cysteine and the closing phenylalanine or tryptophan. Each record gives: V gene, clone size, J gene, D gene, CDR3 protein, CDR3 DNA. The D gene is left open where the match is weak. Not all rows give a size; the values are once, few, many and, for expanded clones, a class.

V gene: TRBV7-3; clone size: .; J gene: TRBJ1-1; D gene: .; CDR3 protein: CASSLIGVGNTGEAFF; CDR3 DNA: TGTGCCAGCAGCTTAATAGGGGTCGGAAATACGGGTGAAGCTTTCTTT
V gene: TRBV6-5; clone size: .; J gene: TRBJ2-1; D gene: TRBD1; CDR3 protein: CASSYLDRVGDEQFF; CDR3 DNA: TGTGCCAGCAGTTACCTGGACAGGGTAGGCGATGAGCAGTTCTTC
V gene: TRBV19; clone size: .; J gene: TRBJ2-1; D gene: TRBD2; CDR3 protein: CASSITSGRKFQFF; CDR3 DNA: TGTGCCAGTAGTATAACTAGCGGGAGGAAGTTTCAGTTCTTC
V gene: TRBV28; clone size: .; J gene: TRBJ2-1; D gene: TRBD2; CDR3 protein: CASSSAGGPVEQFF; CDR3 DNA: TGTGCCAGCAGTTCGGCGGGAGGGCCGGTTGAGCAGTTCTTC
V gene: TRBV28; clone size: .; J gene: TRBJ2-2; D gene: TRBD2; CDR3 protein: CASSKLAGGSRGTGELFF; CDR3 DNA: TGTGCCAGCAGTAAACTAGCGGGAGGATCCCGGGGCACCGGGGAGCTGTTTTTT
V gene: TRBV15; clone size: .; J gene: TRBJ2-5; D gene: .; CDR3 protein: CATSRAGQNQETQYF; CDR3 DNA: TGTGCCACCAGCAGGGCAGGACAAAACCAAGAGACCCAGTACTTC
V gene: TRBV5-1; clone size: once; J gene: TRBJ1-6; D gene: TRBD1; CDR3 protein: CASSLRQGENSPLHF; CDR3 DNA: TGCGCCAGCAGCCTCCGCCAGGGGGAGAATTCACCCCTCCACTTT
V gene: TRBV28; clone size: once; J gene: TRBJ2-5; D gene: .; CDR3 protein: CASSLPGARETQYF; CDR3 DNA: TGTGCCAGCAGTTTACCGGGAGCAAGGGAGACCCAGTACTTC
V gene: TRBV11-2; clone size: .; J gene: TRBJ2-1; D gene: .; CDR3 protein: CASSPGSYNEQFF; CDR3 DNA: TGTGCCAGCAGCCCAGGATCCTACAATGAGCAGTTCTTC
V gene: TRBV5-5; clone size: .; J gene: TRBJ2-7; D gene: TRBD1; CDR3 protein: CASSPGTGGSISYEQYF; CDR3 DNA: TGTGCCAGCAGCCCGGGGACAGGGGGCTCAATCAGCTACGAGCAGTACTTC
V gene: TRBV27; clone size: .; J gene: TRBJ2-2; D gene: .; CDR3 protein: CASSLLGVAGELFF; CDR3 DNA: TGTGCCAGCAGTTTATTGGGAGTTGCCGGGGAGCTGTTTTTT
V gene: TRBV11-2; clone size: .; J gene: TRBJ2-1; D gene: .; CDR3 protein: CASSLGFSSNEQFF; CDR3 DNA: TGTGCCAGCAGCTTAGGGTTTAGCAGCAATGAGCAGTTCTTC
V gene: TRBV27; clone size: once; J gene: TRBJ1-5; D gene: .; CDR3 protein: CASSPHKGVNQPQHF; CDR3 DNA: TGTGCCAGCAGTCCCCACAAGGGGGTCAATCAGCCCCAGCATTTT
V gene: TRBV6-6; clone size: .; J gene: TRBJ2-3; D gene: TRBD2; CDR3 protein: CASSLAGIRDTQYF; CDR3 DNA: TGTGCCAGCAGTCTAGCGGGGATTAGAGATACGCAGTATTTT
V gene: TRBV7-3; clone size: .; J gene: TRBJ1-1; D gene: TRBD1; CDR3 protein: CASSPRTGENTEAFF; CDR3 DNA: TGTGCCAGCAGCCCCAGGACAGGGGAGAACACTGAAGCTTTCTTT
V gene: TRBV28; clone size: .; J gene: TRBJ1-1; D gene: TRBD1; CDR3 protein: CASRGGQSNTEAFF; CDR3 DNA: TGTGCCAGCAGGGGGGGACAGAGTAACACTGAAGCTTTCTTT
V gene: TRBV18; clone size: few; J gene: TRBJ2-2; D gene: TRBD2; CDR3 protein: CASSPRDYQTGELFF; CDR3 DNA: TGTGCCAGCTCACCCCGGGACTACCAGACCGGGGAGCTGTTTTTT
V gene: TRBV10-3; clone size: .; J gene: TRBJ1-5; D gene: .; CDR3 protein: CAISESGQGLSNQPQHF; CDR3 DNA: TGTGCCATCAGTGAGTCTGGGCAGGGGTTGAGCAATCAGCCCCAGCATTTT
V gene: TRBV9; clone size: .; J gene: TRBJ1-1; D gene: .; CDR3 protein: CASSGRALGQNTEAFF; CDR3 DNA: TGTGCCAGCAGCGGAAGGGCCCTAGGACAGAACACTGAAGCTTTCTTT
V gene: TRBV15; clone size: .; J gene: TRBJ1-5; D gene: TRBD1; CDR3 protein: CATSRESLDRGPQPQHF; CDR3 DNA: TGTGCCACCAGCAGAGAATCACTGGACAGGGGACCTCAGCCCCAGCATTTT
V gene: TRBV7-6; clone size: once; J gene: TRBJ2-5; D gene: .; CDR3 protein: CASSLGPDQETQYF; CDR3 DNA: TGTGCCAGCAGCTTAGGGCCAGACCAAGAGACCCAGTACTTC
V gene: TRBV6-2/TRBV6-3; clone size: .; J gene: TRBJ2-1; D gene: .; CDR3 protein: CASSSGNYNEQFF; CDR3 DNA: TGTGCCAGCAGTTCGGGTAACTACAATGAGCAGTTCTTC
V gene: TRBV20-1; clone size: .; J gene: TRBJ2-1; D gene: TRBD2; CDR3 protein: CSASDSGRMLGEQFF; CDR3 DNA: TGCAGTGCTAGTGATAGCGGGAGGATGCTGGGGGAGCAGTTCTTC
V gene: TRBV7-2; clone size: .; J gene: TRBJ2-2; D gene: .; CDR3 protein: CASSLFGKNTGELFF; CDR3 DNA: TGTGCCAGCAGCTTATTCGGGAAGAACACCGGGGAGCTGTTTTTT
V gene: TRBV5-4; clone size: .; J gene: TRBJ2-2; D gene: .; CDR3 protein: CASSLQAANTGELFF; CDR3 DNA: TGTGCCAGCAGCTTGCAGGCCGCGAACACCGGGGAGCTGTTTTTT
V gene: TRBV28; clone size: once; J gene: TRBJ2-5; D gene: .; CDR3 protein: CASSLLVGGPLDQETQYF; CDR3 DNA: TGTGCCAGCAGTTTATTGGTCGGGGGGCCTTTGGACCAAGAGACCCAGTACTTC
V gene: TRBV27; clone size: .; J gene: TRBJ2-3; D gene: .; CDR3 protein: CASSVGTSTDTQYF; CDR3 DNA: TGTGCCAGCAGTGTGGGGACTAGCACAGATACGCAGTATTTT
V gene: TRBV27; clone size: .; J gene: TRBJ2-4; D gene: TRBD2; CDR3 protein: CASSPPGLAGDIQYF; CDR3 DNA: TGTGCCAGCAGCCCCCCGGGACTAGCGGGAGATATACAGTACTTC
V gene: TRBV7-8; clone size: .; J gene: TRBJ2-3; D gene: .; CDR3 protein: CASSLNLAADTQYF; CDR3 DNA: TGTGCCAGCAGCTTAAACCTAGCAGCGGATACGCAGTATTTT
V gene: TRBV5-1; clone size: .; J gene: TRBJ1-2; D gene: TRBD1; CDR3 protein: CASSLGTGDGYTF; CDR3 DNA: TGCGCCAGCAGCTTGGGGACAGGGGATGGCTACACCTTC
V gene: TRBV28; clone size: once; J gene: TRBJ2-1; D gene: TRBD2; CDR3 protein: CASSPNPRTSGGELSGSYNEQFF; CDR3 DNA: TGTGCCAGCAGTCCAAATCCCCGAACTAGCGGGGGCGAACTATCCGGCTCCTACAATGAGCAGTTCTTC
V gene: TRBV6-5; clone size: .; J gene: TRBJ1-3; D gene: TRBD1; CDR3 protein: CASRFDRGNGNTIYF; CDR3 DNA: TGTGCCAGCAGGTTTGACAGGGGGAATGGAAACACCATATATTTT
V gene: TRBV11-1; clone size: .; J gene: TRBJ1-6; D gene: TRBD1; CDR3 protein: CASSPRTGGTSPLHF; CDR3 DNA: TGTGCCAGCAGCCCCCGGACAGGCGGGACTTCACCCCTCCACTTT
V gene: TRBV3-1/TRBV3-2; clone size: .; J gene: TRBJ2-4; D gene: .; CDR3 protein: CASSLPTGKGIQYF; CDR3 DNA: TGTGCCAGCAGCCTTCCAACAGGGAAAGGCATTCAGTACTTC